One sample yielded the 10 T cell receptor beta chains listed below, sequenced in a study of regulatory T cells in long-lasting Graves disease. Libraries of TCR beta came from iRepertoire HTBI primers plus Arm-PCR of CDR3 regions. TCRdb processed the multiplex PCR reads anew with MiXCR; each CDR3 protein has one entry. The sample has hundreds of thousands of distinct CDR3 sequences, approximately 12% seen once. Time point noted: newly diagnosed GD, antithyroid drugs for less than 3 months. There was RNA extracted from PBMCs, and the TCR library was made from it. These records were also assigned to another study, of T cells in Graves' hyperthyroidism and ophthalmopathy.

This material consisted of peripheral blood mononuclear cells (PBMCs), taken at new diagnosis, from a patient treated with antithyroid drugs. These receptors were obtained from a woman aged 25 to 45 with Graves disease.

This clonotype was detected many times. The rearrangement links TRBV29-1 to TRBJ2-7, with unresolved D. Per the germline V gene, CDR1 is SQVTM and CDR2 is ANQGSEA. Trimming shortened V by 5 bases and J by 3 bases, and 11 bases separated the two germline ends. The length of the CDR3 is 12 residues. Here the CDR3 reads CSVLWTDYEQYF. DNA of the CDR3: TGCAGCGTTCTATGGACCGACTACGAGCAGTACTTC.

The V and J genes are TRBV24-1 and TRBJ1-1; the D is unclear. V was pared by 4 bases and J by 6 bases, with 11 bases between. Germline lookup yields CDR1 KGHDR and CDR2 SFDVKD. This CDR3 contains 13 residues. The CDR3 sequence: CATSEGPSPEAFF. The CDR3 nucleotides are TGTGCCACCAGTGAAGGACCCAGCCCTGAAGCTTTCTTT.

This clonotype was found many times. The rearrangement uses TRBV2 and TRBJ1-1, with TRBD1 identical over 12 bases. CDR1 SNHLY and CDR2 FYNNEI come from the germline V gene. The junction had 8 bases not matched to a gene; V was cut back by 8 bases and J by 1 base. The CDR3 is 16 residues long. The chain's CDR3 is CASLRDRGQENTEAFF. The CDR3 DNA reads TGTGCCAGCCTCAGGGACAGGGGGCAGGAGAACACTGAAGCTTTCTTT.

This clonotype was picked up many times. The rearrangement links TRBV4-3 to TRBJ1-4; 8 bases map to TRBD1. Germline V gene lookup returns CDR1 LGHNA and CDR2 YSLEER. CDR3 length equals 16 residues. Trimming cost V 5 bases and J 5 bases; bases outside gene matches: 10. CDR3 DNA sequence: TGCGCCAGCAGCGAACGACAGGGGTGGGCGAATGAAAAACTGTTTTTT. This gives the protein CASSERQGWANEKLFF.

V and J are TRBV30 and TRBJ2-7; D remains ambiguous. V lost 1 base and J 2 bases, leaving 12 bases between the germline ends. Germline CDR1 GTSNPN, CDR2 SVGIG (reference sequence). The CDR3 sequence is 14 residues long. The DNA for the CDR3 is TGTGCCTGGAGTGGCCTCGGTGCGACCTACGAGCAGTACTTC. Translated, it gives CAWSGLGATYEQYF.

At least ten counts were recorded for this clonotype. The chain employs TRBV6-1 and TRBJ2-4; perhaps TRBD1 as D (5 bases). V lost 0 bases and J lost 9, with 12 bases in between. Per the germline V gene, CDR1 is MNHNS and CDR2 is SASEGT. The CDR3 is made up of 14 amino acids. Here the CDR3 DNA reads TGTGCCAGCAGTGAAGCGCTGGCCCAGGGCATTCAGTACTTC. Protein product: CASSEALAQGIQYF.

This clonotype was picked up a small number of times. This may be a read error, as it is one base from a much larger clone. The chain carries TRBV9 and TRBJ2-7; 10 bases are a match to TRBD1. The V gene end was trimmed by 4 bases and the J gene end by 3 bases; junction bases not matched to a gene: 4. The germline CDR1 and CDR2 sequences are SGDLS and YYNGEE. This CDR3 comprises 14 residues. CDR3 in DNA: TGTGCCAGCAGCATCGGACAGGGGGTCTACGAGCAGTACTTC. Its translation: CASSIGQGVYEQYF.

This clonotype was counted at least ten times. The chain uses TRBV19 and TRBJ1-5; 8 nucleotides line up with TRBD1. Germline V CDR1 and CDR2: LNHDA, SQIVND (reference sequence). V lost 3 bases to trimming and J lost 1 base; unmatched junction nucleotides: 5. This CDR3 contains 16 residues. The CDR3 region has the DNA TGTGCCAGTAGTATTGGCAGGGGGCGAAGCAATCAGCCCCAGCATTTT. Translated, it gives CASSIGRGRSNQPQHF.

This clonotype was recorded many times. The gene calls are TRBV11-2 and TRBJ2-7; D is ambiguous. V shed 3 bases and J shed 2 bases, with 11 bases lying between them. The CDR3 is 14 residues long. The germline V gene has CDR1 SGHAT and CDR2 FQNNGV. The CDR3 DNA follows: TGTGCCAGCAGCTTTGGAATCGGGCCCTACGAGCAGTACTTC. Translating it yields CASSFGIGPYEQYF. Based on the CDR3 plus reference TRBV11-2 and TRBJ2-7, the full variable domain is EAGVAQSPRYKIIEKRQSVAFWCNPISGHATLYWYQQILGQGPKLLIQFQNNGVVDDSQLPKDRFSAERLKGVDSTLKIQPAKLEDSAVYLCASSFGIGPYEQYFGPGTRLTVT.

This clonotype occurred many times. In DNA, the CDR3 is TGTGCCAGCAGCTTAGTATCATCGGGGGCTTTGACTGAAGCTTTCTTT. It codes for CASSLVSSGALTEAFF. The chain links TRBV7-2 to TRBJ1-1; a possible D gene is TRBD1 (6 bases). CDR1 is SGHTA and CDR2 is FQGNSA in the germline V gene. The CDR3 is made up of 16 amino acids. V gave up 1 base and J gave up 5 bases, with 17 bases separating them.